The T cell receptor (beta chain) under discussion was sequenced for a study of blood T cell repertoires in COVID-19. For the study at large: The samples span acute and convalescent COVID-19 from the United States, Italy and Spain. T cells, B-cell-depleted T cells, or PBMCs provided the cDNA or gDNA that served as material.

Per the study methods: Researchers report that nucleated cell counts were estimated from reference gene primer amplification. The data were produced by immunoSEQ multiplex PCR, yet TCRdb's version contains in-frame clones alone and is incomplete. The V and J calls and clone size were taken over from that table, and D and trimming were inferred from the DNA. The table shows tens of thousands of clones, with approximately 90% occurring only once. Sequenced material: peripheral blood. This TCR was sampled from a man aged 60-69 years with acute or convalescent COVID-19.

CDR3 sequence: CASSLEGQGPGELFF. The CDR3 DNA sequence: TGCGCCAGCAGCTTGGAGGGACAGGGACCCGGGGAGCTGTTTTTT. The chain links TRBV5-1 to TRBJ2-2; 9 bases align to TRBD1. The CDR3 extends over 15 amino acids. Germline values: CDR1 SGHRS, CDR2 YFSETQ. V lost 0 bases to trimming and J lost 6 bases; unmatched junction nucleotides: 3.